The T cell receptor beta chain described here comes from a study of T cells after yellow fever vaccination. Study summary: Sorting by CD3, CD45RA, CCR7 and CD95 gave EM, EMRA, CM and Tscm subsets. Findings and caveats of the study: Abundant clonotypes from the bulk population could get into FACS-sorted repertoires as contaminants. Most clones from primary vaccination were detected again post-booster (just under 97% CD4, 88% CD8).

This clonotype was counted ten times or more. Germline V gives CDR1 SGDLS, CDR2 YYNGEE. With 3 bases removed from V and 5 bases from J, the gap between germline ends came to 9 bases. The CDR3 consists of 13 residues. 5'RACE template switching produced TCR cDNA carrying a universal primer site and UMIs. TCRdb itself ran the 5' RACE reads through MiXCR, one entry per CDR3 protein. The table has over 25,000 distinct CDR3 sequences, 4.5% to 7% seen once; the top ten hold about 10%. The V gene is TRBV9, the J gene TRBJ2-1, with D possibly TRBD2 on 5 matching bases. The sequence was obtained from a man between 25 and 39 years old who received the YFV17D yellow fever vaccine. The sequences come from PBMCs, either bulk or a sorted T-cell subset (CD4+, CD8+, memory, or dextramer-sorted; not recorded which), collected 15 days after the yellow fever booster vaccination. The CDR3, as DNA: TGTGCCAGCAGCGCTGGACTCAACAATGAGCAGTTCTTC. Amino acid sequence: CASSAGLNNEQFF.